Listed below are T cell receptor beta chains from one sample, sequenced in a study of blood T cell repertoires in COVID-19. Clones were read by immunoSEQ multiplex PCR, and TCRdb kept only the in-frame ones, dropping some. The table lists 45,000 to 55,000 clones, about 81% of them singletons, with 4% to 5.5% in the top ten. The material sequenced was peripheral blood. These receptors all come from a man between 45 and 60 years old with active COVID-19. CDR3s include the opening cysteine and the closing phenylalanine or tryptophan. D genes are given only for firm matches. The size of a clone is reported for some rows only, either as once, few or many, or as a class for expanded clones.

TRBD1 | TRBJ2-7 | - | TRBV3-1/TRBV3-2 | TGTGCCAGCAGCCAAAACAGGGGGCACGAGCAGTACTTC | CASSQNRGHEQYF
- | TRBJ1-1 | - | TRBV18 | TGTGCCAGCTCACCACCCAGGGGAAGAACTGAAGCTTTCTTT | CASSPPRGRTEAFF
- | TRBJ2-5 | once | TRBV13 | TGTGCCAGCAGACGGAGGTACCAAGAGACCCAGTACTTC | CASRRRYQETQYF
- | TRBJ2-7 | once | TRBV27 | TGTGCCAGCAGTATGGACAGCAGCTACGAGCAGTACTTC | CASSMDSSYEQYF
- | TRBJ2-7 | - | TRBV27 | TGTGCCAGCAGTTTCAGTCAGGCCGTTCGCGAGCAGTACTTC | CASSFSQAVREQYF
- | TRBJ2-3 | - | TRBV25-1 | TGTGCCAGCAGAGACACGGGGGTTCCAGATACGCAGTATTTT | CASRDTGVPDTQYF
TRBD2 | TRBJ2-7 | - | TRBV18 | TGTGCCAGCTCACCGACGGACGAGCGGGGCGAGCAGTACTTC | CASSPTDERGEQYF
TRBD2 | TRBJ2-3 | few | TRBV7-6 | TGTGCCAGCAGCTCCCCGGGACTAGGGGATGCCACCGGCACAGATACGCAGTATTTT | CASSSPGLGDATGTDTQYF
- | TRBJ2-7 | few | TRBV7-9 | TGTGCCAGCAGCTTAGGGCATACCTCCTACGAGCAGTACTTC | CASSLGHTSYEQYF
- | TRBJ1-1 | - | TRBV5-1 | TGCGCCAGCAGCACCACAGGGCACACTGAAGCTTTCTTT | CASSTTGHTEAFF
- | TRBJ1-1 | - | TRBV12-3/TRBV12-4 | TGTGCCAGCAGCTACCAATTGAACACTGAAGCTTTCTTT | CASSYQLNTEAFF
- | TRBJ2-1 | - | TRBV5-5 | TGTGCCAGCAGCTTTCTCCAGGACTACAATGAGCAGTTCTTC | CASSFLQDYNEQFF
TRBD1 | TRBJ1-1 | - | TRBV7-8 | TGTGCCAGCAGCCCCCAGGGGGTTGGGCTGAACACTGAAGCTTTCTTT | CASSPQGVGLNTEAFF
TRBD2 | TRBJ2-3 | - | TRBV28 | TGTGCCAGCAGCGGGGTTCGGGGGGTGGCAGATACGCAGTATTTT | CASSGVRGVADTQYF
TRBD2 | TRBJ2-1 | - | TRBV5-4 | TGTGCCAGCAGCCGTTCTAGCGGGGGGGCCCACAATGAGCAGTTCTTC | CASSRSSGGAHNEQFF
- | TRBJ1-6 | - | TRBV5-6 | TGTGCCAGCAGCTTGGCGGGGACTTATTCACCCCTCCACTTT | CASSLAGTYSPLHF
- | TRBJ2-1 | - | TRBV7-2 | TGTGCCAGCAGCTTAAACGGGGGAGGTAACAATGAGCAGTTCTTC | CASSLNGGGNNEQFF
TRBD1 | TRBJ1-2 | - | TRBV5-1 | TGCGCCAGCAGCTTGGCGACAGGGAATGGCTACACCTTC | CASSLATGNGYTF
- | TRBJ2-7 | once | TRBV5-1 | TGCGCCAGCAGCTTGGATTACAGGGCCCAGGACGAGCAGTACTTC | CASSLDYRAQDEQYF
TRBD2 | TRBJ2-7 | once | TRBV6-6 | TGTGCCAGCACCCGGGAGGGCAAAACCTACGAGCAGTACTTC | CASTREGKTYEQYF
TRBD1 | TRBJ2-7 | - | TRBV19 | TGTGCCAGTAGTATAGGGACAGGGTACGAGCAGTACTTC | CASSIGTGYEQYF
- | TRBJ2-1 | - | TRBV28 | TGTGCCAGCAGTTTATCATTGGGGGGGCGGGACAATGAGCAGTTCTTC | CASSLSLGGRDNEQFF
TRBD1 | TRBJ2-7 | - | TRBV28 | TGTGCCAGCATCAGGACAGGGTTTTGGTACGAGCAGTACTTC | CASIRTGFWYEQYF
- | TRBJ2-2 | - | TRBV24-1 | TGTGCCACCAGTGATAACGACAGGCCCGGGGAGCTGTTTTTT | CATSDNDRPGELFF
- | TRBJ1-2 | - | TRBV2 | TGTGCCAGCAGTGGGCAGTACTATGGCTACACCTTC | CASSGQYYGYTF
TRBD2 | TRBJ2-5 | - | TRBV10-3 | TGTGCCATCAGGCGGGGGGCGGAGGGGGAGACCCAGTACTTC | CAIRRGAEGETQYF
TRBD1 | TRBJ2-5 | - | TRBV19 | TGTGCCAGTAGTATGGGCCGGACAGGGGCCCCCTCGACCCAGTACTTC | CASSMGRTGAPSTQYF
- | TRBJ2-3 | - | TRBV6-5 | TGTGCCAGCAGTCAACAGGGCTCAGATACGCAGTATTTT | CASSQQGSDTQYF
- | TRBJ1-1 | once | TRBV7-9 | TGTGCCAGCAGCTTAAACTTGGAAGCTTTCTTT | CASSLNLEAFF
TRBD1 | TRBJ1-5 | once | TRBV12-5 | TGTGCTAGTGGTTGGGGGACAGGGACGCTCGGTCAGCCCCAGCATTTT | CASGWGTGTLGQPQHF
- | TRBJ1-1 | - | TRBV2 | TGTGCCAGCAGGAATAAGCTGAACACTGAAGCTTTCTTT | CASRNKLNTEAFF
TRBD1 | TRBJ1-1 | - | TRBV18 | TGTGCCAGCTCCCCGGGACAGGGGGCGTCTGAAGCTTTCTTT | CASSPGQGASEAFF
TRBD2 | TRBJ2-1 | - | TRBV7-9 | TGTGCCAGCAGCTCCGGGGGGGACATGCAGTTCTTC | CASSSGGDMQFF
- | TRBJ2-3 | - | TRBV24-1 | TGTGCCACCAGTGATCCGGACGCGGGCGCGGATACGCAGTATTTT | CATSDPDAGADTQYF
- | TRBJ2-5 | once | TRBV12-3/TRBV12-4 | TGTGCCTCCTCGGGTCTCCAAGAGACCCAGTACTTC | CASSGLQETQYF
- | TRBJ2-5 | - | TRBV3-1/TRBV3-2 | TGTGCCACCTCCCCGACGGGGGTTGGGAAGACCCAGTACTTC | CATSPTGVGKTQYF
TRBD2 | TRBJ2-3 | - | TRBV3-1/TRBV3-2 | TGTGCCAGCAGCCCACGACTAGCAGGGGATACGCAGTATTTT | CASSPRLAGDTQYF
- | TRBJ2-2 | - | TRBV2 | TGTGCCAGCAGTCTCTTGCGGATCACCGGGGAGCTGTTTTTT | CASSLLRITGELFF
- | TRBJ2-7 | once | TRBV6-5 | TGTGCCAGCAGTTACGACCGGGGGGCAGACGAGCAGTACTTC | CASSYDRGADEQYF
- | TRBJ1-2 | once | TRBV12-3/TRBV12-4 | TGTGCCAGCAGCGACAACGGGGTTAGGGGCTACACCTTC | CASSDNGVRGYTF
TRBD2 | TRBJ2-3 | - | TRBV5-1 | TGCGCCAGCAGCTTGGGGCCTAGCGGGGGGGCCGCAGATACGCAGTATTTT | CASSLGPSGGAADTQYF